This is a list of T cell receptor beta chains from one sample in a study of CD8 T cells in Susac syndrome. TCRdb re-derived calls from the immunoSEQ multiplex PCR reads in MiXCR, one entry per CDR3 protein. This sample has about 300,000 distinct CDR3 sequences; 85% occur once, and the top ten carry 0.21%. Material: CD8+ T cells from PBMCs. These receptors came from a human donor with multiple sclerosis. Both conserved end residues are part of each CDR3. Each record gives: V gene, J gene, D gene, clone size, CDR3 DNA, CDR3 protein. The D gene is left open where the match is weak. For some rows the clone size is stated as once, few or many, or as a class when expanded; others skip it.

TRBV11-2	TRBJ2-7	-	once	TGTGCCAGCAGCCCGGGACGCAGACTGGCCTCCGAGCAGTACTTC	CASSPGRRLASEQYF
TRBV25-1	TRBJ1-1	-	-	TGTGCCAGCAGTCCTGTCCCGGGGGAGGGGAAGACTGAAGCTTTCTTT	CASSPVPGEGKTEAFF
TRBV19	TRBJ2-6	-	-	TGTGCCAGTAGTTTGGTCTCTGGGTACAACGTCCTGACTTTC	CASSLVSGYNVLTF
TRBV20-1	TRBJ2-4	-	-	TGCAGTGCTAGGGGGGACCCCCCCGGAGTCAAAAACATTCAGTACTTC	CSARGDPPGVKNIQYF
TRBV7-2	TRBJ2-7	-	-	TGTGCCAGCAGCTTAGTGTTCAACGAGCAGTACTTC	CASSLVFNEQYF
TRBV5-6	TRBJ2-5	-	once	TGTGCCAGCAGCCTGGGGGCCAGGCGGCAGGGGGAGACCCAGTACTTC	CASSLGARRQGETQYF
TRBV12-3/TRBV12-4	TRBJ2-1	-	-	TGTGCCAGCAGTTGGACTCCCTACAATGAGCAGTTCTTC	CASSWTPYNEQFF
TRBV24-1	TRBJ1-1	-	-	TGTGCCACCAGTGATGGAGGGGACCCTGAAGCTTTCTTT	CATSDGGDPEAFF
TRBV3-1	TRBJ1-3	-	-	TGTGCCAGCAGCCAAGAAGGTCGGGGCCTCTTCGGCACCATATATTTT	CASSQEGRGLFGTIYF
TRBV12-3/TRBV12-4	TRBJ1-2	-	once	TGTGCCAGCGGCTCGGGGGGCTTCGAGGGCTACACCTTC	CASGSGGFEGYTF
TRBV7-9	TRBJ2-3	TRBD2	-	TGTGCCAGCAGCCAAGCGAGCGGGATTAGCACAGATACGCAGTATTTT	CASSQASGISTDTQYF
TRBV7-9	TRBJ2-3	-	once	TGTGCCAGCAGCTTAGAGTATTGGGAGGGCACAGATACGCAGTATTTT	CASSLEYWEGTDTQYF
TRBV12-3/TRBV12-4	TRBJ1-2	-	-	TGTGCCAGCAGTTTCGGACAAAATGGCTACACCTTC	CASSFGQNGYTF
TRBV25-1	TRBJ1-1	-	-	TGTGCCAGCAGTGTGCAGGCCGGGGACACTGAAGCTTTCTTT	CASSVQAGDTEAFF
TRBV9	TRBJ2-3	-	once	TGTGCCAGCAGCGTAGGCGCCGGAGGTACGCAGTATTTT	CASSVGAGGTQYF
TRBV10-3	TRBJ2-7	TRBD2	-	TGTGCCAAGACTGGACTAGCGGCCTACGAGCAGTACTTC	CAKTGLAAYEQYF
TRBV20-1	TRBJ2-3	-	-	TGCAGTGCTAGAGGCCTCCGGAGCACCATTAGCACAGATACGCAGTATTTT	CSARGLRSTISTDTQYF
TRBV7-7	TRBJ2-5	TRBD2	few	TGTGCCAGCAGCTTCGGACTAGCTGGCGAGACCCAGTACTTC	CASSFGLAGETQYF
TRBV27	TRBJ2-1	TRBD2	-	TGTGCCAGCAGTCCCCTGACTAGCGGGAGAGGGTACAATGAGCAGTTCTTC	CASSPLTSGRGYNEQFF
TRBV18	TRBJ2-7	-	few	TGTGCCAGCTCACCCCTGAACAGGCTCCGCTACGAGCAGTACTTC	CASSPLNRLRYEQYF
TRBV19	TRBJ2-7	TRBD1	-	TGTGCCAGTAGTCCGCAGGGGGACGAGCAGTACTTC	CASSPQGDEQYF
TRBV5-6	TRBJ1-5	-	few	TGTGCCAGCAGCTCAGGTGTTCAGCCCCAGCATTTT	CASSSGVQPQHF
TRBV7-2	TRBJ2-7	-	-	TGTGCCAGCAGCTTAGTCCCCATTATCTACGAGCAGTACTTC	CASSLVPIIYEQYF
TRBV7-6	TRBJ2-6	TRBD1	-	TGTGCCAGCAGCTTTGGGACAGGGAGTCTAAATTCTGGGGCCAACGTCCTGACTTTC	CASSFGTGSLNSGANVLTF
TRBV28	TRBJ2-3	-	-	TGTGCCAGCAGTTTATCCCCCCCGTACGTAGATACGCAGTATTTT	CASSLSPPYVDTQYF
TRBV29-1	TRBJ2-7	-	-	TGCAGCGTTGAAGGGGGTCCACACCGAGGTGGCGAGCAGTACTTC	CSVEGGPHRGGEQYF
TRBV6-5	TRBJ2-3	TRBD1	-	TGTGCCAGCAGTTACACGGGACAGGGGGTGACAGATACGCAGTATTTT	CASSYTGQGVTDTQYF
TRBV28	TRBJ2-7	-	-	TGTGCCAGCAGCCCCGGGGCTGTGGGCGGAGGCTACGAGCAGTACTTC	CASSPGAVGGGYEQYF
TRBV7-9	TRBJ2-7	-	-	TGTGCCAGCAGCTTAGGGAGTGGCCAGGCGTACGAGCAGTACTTC	CASSLGSGQAYEQYF